These 22 T cell receptor beta chains came from one sample sequenced in a study of T cells of healthy individuals. TCRdb reanalysed the 5' RACE reads using MiXCR and keeps one entry per CDR3 protein. Of roughly 76,000 distinct CDR3 sequences listed, about 4.8% are singletons. The source is a female donor in good health.

In this sample, this clonotype turned up many times. V is TRBV12-3 or TRBV12-4 and J is TRBJ2-1; D remains unclear. Trimming removed 6 bases at V and 6 bases at J, with 18 bases between. The CDR3 sequence is 15 residues long. The CDR3 loop reads CASSFDPPPSNEQFF. CDR3 nucleotides: TGTGCCAGCAGCTTCGACCCCCCTCCATCCAATGAGCAGTTCTTC.

V usage is TRBV6-1 and J usage is TRBJ2-7; 9 bases align to TRBD1. The CDR3 covers 19 residues. CDR1 and CDR2 from the germline V gene are MNHNS and SASEGT. With 2 bases clipped from V and 3 bases from J, the junction kept 17 bases outside the gene matches. CDR3 in amino acids: CASSEPVAVSTGGIYEQYF. Here the CDR3 DNA reads TGTGCCAGCAGTGAACCGGTCGCGGTATCGACAGGGGGGATCTACGAGCAGTACTTC.

This clonotype was observed many times. The chain is built from TRBV30 and TRBJ2-5, with D unresolved. Germline V gene data show CDR1 as GTSNPN and CDR2 as SVGIG (reference sequence). The CDR3 consists of 11 residues. V was clipped by 0 bases and J by 5 bases, with 4 bases between them. This chain's CDR3 is CAWSVVETQYF. CDR3 sequence (DNA): TGTGCCTGGAGTGTAGTGGAGACCCAGTACTTC. Full variable domain (remainder filled in from reference TRBV30 and TRBJ2-5): SQTIHQWPATLVQPVGSPLSLECTVEGTSNPNLYWYRQAAGRGLQLLFYSVGIGQISSEVPQNLSASRPQDRQFILSSKKLLLSDSGFYLCAWSVVETQYFGPGTRLLVL.

This clonotype appeared many times. The J gene is TRBJ2-7, the V gene TRBV7-2, with D unclear. Germline V lookup: CDR1 SGHTA, CDR2 FQGNSA. CDR3 size: 12 residues. The V gene lost 0 bases and the J gene lost 3 bases, with 3 bases spanning the gap. Here the CDR3 DNA reads TGTGCCAGCAGCTTAGCGCTCTACGAGCAGTACTTC. Translating gives CASSLALYEQYF. Using reference TRBV7-2 and TRBJ2-7 for the parts outside the CDR3, the full variable domain is GAGVSQSPSNKVTEKGKDVELRCDPISGHTALYWYRQSLGQGLEFLIYFQGNSAPDKSGLPSDRFSAERTGGSVSTLTIQRTQQEDSAVYLCASSLALYEQYFGPGTRLTVT.

This clonotype was picked up many times. V gene TRBV20-1 combines with J gene TRBJ1-4; D not certain. Deletions cut 6 bases from V and 0 bases from J, with 14 bases between. The germline gives CDR1 DFQATT, CDR2 SNEGSKA (reference sequence). The CDR3 runs to 15 residues. The CDR3 bases are TGCAGTGCCCGACGCCCGTTTGCAACTAATGAAAAACTGTTTTTT. It yields the protein CSARRPFATNEKLFF.

This clonotype was recorded at least ten times. V usage is TRBV3-1 and J usage is TRBJ2-2; 14 bases line up with TRBD2. There are 18 residues in the CDR3. In germline, CDR1 is LGHDT, CDR2 YNNKEL (reference sequence). With 2 bases clipped from V and 4 bases from J, the junction kept 6 bases outside the gene matches. In DNA form, the CDR3 reads TGTGCCAGCAGCCAACCGGGACTAGCGGGAGTCGGCACCGGGGAGCTGTTTTTT. This gives the protein CASSQPGLAGVGTGELFF.

This clonotype was seen more than once but under ten times. The chain combines TRBV6-1 with TRBJ1-4; TRBD1 aligns across 12 bases. This CDR3 contains 14 residues. Germline V gene lookup returns CDR1 MNHNS and CDR2 SASEGT. V was clipped by 3 bases and J by 7 bases; unmatched bases: 0. The CDR3 DNA reads as TGTGCCAGCAGTGAGGGACAGGGGGCTGAAAAACTGTTTTTT. Protein sequence: CASSEGQGAEKLFF.

This clonotype was counted many times. The rearrangement uses TRBV28 and TRBJ2-1; TRBD1 is a possible D gene (6 bases). Trimming cost V 3 bases and J 5 bases, with 14 bases left between them. CDR1 is MDHEN, CDR2 SYDVKM, per germline. The CDR3 loop spans 15 amino acids. CDR3 nucleotide sequence: TGTGCCAGCAGTTTTGGGGGCAGGGTGAACAATGAGCAGTTCTTC. It yields the protein CASSFGGRVNNEQFF.

This sequence joins TRBV5-1 and TRBJ2-6, with 8 nucleotides matching TRBD1. The length of the CDR3 is 18 residues. CDR1 is SGHRS and CDR2 is YFSETQ in the germline V gene. The trim removed 2 bases at V and 3 bases at J, leaving 10 bases unmatched. The CDR3, as DNA: TGCGCCAGCAGCTTATCGTCCGGGACAGGTTATGGGGCCAACGTCCTGACTTTC. Translating gives CASSLSSGTGYGANVLTF. Filled out from reference TRBV5-1 and TRBJ2-6, the complete variable domain reads KAGVTQTPRYLIKTRGQQVTLSCSPISGHRSVSWYQQTPGQGLQFLFEYFSETQRNKGNFPGRFSGRQFSNSRSEMNVSTLELGDSALYLCASSLSSGTGYGANVLTFGAGSRLTVL.

This clonotype was detected ten times or more. The chain joins TRBV28 to TRBJ2-1; D may be TRBD1 or TRBD2 (5 bases each). V was clipped by 3 bases and J by 4 bases, with 13 bases between them. The CDR3 sequence is 15 residues long. Germline V CDR1 and CDR2: MDHEN, SYDVKM. CDR3 bases: TGTGCCAGCAGTTTCGCCGGGACGGATTACAATGAGCAGTTCTTC. It yields the protein CASSFAGTDYNEQFF. Full variable domain (remainder filled in from reference TRBV28 and TRBJ2-1): DVKVTQSSRYLVKRTGEKVFLECVQDMDHENMFWYRQDPGLGLRLIYFSYDVKMKEKGDIPEGYSVSREKKERFSLILESASTNQTSMYLCASSFAGTDYNEQFFGPGTRLTVL.

In this sample, this clonotype turned up many times. This rearrangement joins TRBV4-3 to TRBJ2-5, with a tentative D call TRBD2 (6 bases). The CDR3 runs to 15 residues. V was trimmed by 3 bases and J by 3 bases, leaving 14 bases between them. The germline V gene encodes CDR1 LGHNA and CDR2 YSLEER. CDR3 DNA sequence: TGCGCCAGCAGCCAGGGGACTTGGTCGGAAGAGACCCAGTACTTC. It yields the protein CASSQGTWSEETQYF.

This clonotype was seen repeatedly, ten times or more. The chain combines TRBV9 with TRBJ1-3; the match to TRBD1 covers 7 bases. The CDR3 sequence is 17 residues long. Germline V lookup: CDR1 SGDLS, CDR2 YYNGEE. J was trimmed by 4 bases and V by 0 bases; bases with no gene match: 10. Here the CDR3 reads CASSVDLGGYSGNTIYF. The CDR3 DNA reads as TGTGCCAGCAGCGTAGACCTAGGGGGCTACTCAGGAAACACCATATATTTT.

The table lists this clonotype with many counts. The rearrangement uses TRBV7-2 and TRBJ2-2; perhaps TRBD2 as D (5 bases). This CDR3 region has 16 residues. Trimming shortened V by 6 bases and J by 4 bases, and 18 bases separated the two germline ends. CDR1 is SGHTA, CDR2 FQGNSA, per germline. CDR3: CASSHLGGRITGELFF. In DNA, the CDR3 is TGTGCCAGCAGTCATTTAGGAGGTCGGATCACCGGGGAGCTGTTTTTT.

This chain uses TRBV6-5 with TRBJ1-6; D remains ambiguous. The germline V and J ends were trimmed by 0 bases and 1 base, with 13 bases remaining between them. The CDR3 contains 18 residues. CDR1 is MNHEY and CDR2 is SVGAGI in the germline V gene. CDR3 nucleotide sequence: TGTGCCAGCAGTTACTCAACGCCGAAGAGTTCCTATAATTCACCCCTCCACTTT. Its protein product is CASSYSTPKSSYNSPLHF.

This clonotype was observed at least ten times. DNA of the CDR3: TGCAGCGTCTCGACAGGTACAGATACGCAGTATTTT. The encoded protein is CSVSTGTDTQYF. This chain joins TRBV29-1 and TRBJ2-3; TRBD1 might be the D (6 bases). The CDR3 is 12 amino acids. Trimming removed 6 bases from V and 3 bases from J, with 10 bases in between. Germline V CDR1 and CDR2: SQVTM, ANQGSEA.

The chain couples TRBV7-9 to TRBJ1-1; D ambiguous. This CDR3 contains 13 residues. Germline V gene sequence: CDR1 SEHNR, CDR2 FQNEAQ (reference sequence). Trimming stripped 5 bases from V and 3 bases from J, with 10 bases between. CDR3 residues: CASSLFRDTEAFF. The CDR3 bases are TGTGCCAGCAGCCTCTTTCGCGACACTGAAGCTTTCTTT.

A note on this clonotype: At one of its ends the junction is not consistent with the germline gene, which may arise from a read error. The V and J genes are TRBV10-3 and TRBJ1-5; D remains ambiguous. This CDR3 spans 15 amino acids. The germline gives CDR1 ENHRY, CDR2 SYGVKD. The CDR3 nucleotides read TGTGCCATCAGTGAGTTTGGCACAGACAATCAGCCCCAGAATTTT. Residues: CAISEFGTDNQPQNF.

This clonotype has a handful of counts. V and J are TRBV12-3 or TRBV12-4 and TRBJ1-4; D gene uncertain. This CDR3 is 16 amino acids long. V shed 2 bases and J shed 0 bases, with 10 bases lying between them. The CDR3 DNA is TGTGCCAGCAGTTTACCTGGCCGACCAACTAATGAAAAACTGTTTTTT. It codes for CASSLPGRPTNEKLFF.

Ten or more counts support this clonotype. The gene calls are TRBV11-1 and TRBJ2-1; tentative D call: TRBD2 (5 bases). Trimming removed 2 bases from V and 3 bases from J, with 11 bases in between. Germline loops: CDR1 SGHAT, CDR2 FQDESV (reference sequence). The CDR3 length is 15 residues. The CDR3 reads CASSLLYEGYNEQFF. CDR3 nucleotides: TGTGCCAGCAGCTTACTATACGAGGGCTACAATGAGCAGTTCTTC. Variable domain in full (rest from reference TRBV11-1 and TRBJ2-1): EAEVAQSPRYKITEKSQAVAFWCDPISGHATLYWYRQILGQGPELLVQFQDESVVDDSQLPKDRFSAERLKGVDSTLKIQPAELGDSAMYLCASSLLYEGYNEQFFGPGTRLTVL.

This clonotype has ten or more counts. The gene calls are TRBV19 and TRBJ2-4, with 8 bases matching TRBD1. The junction had 9 bases not matched to a gene; V was cut back by 5 bases and J by 0 bases. The CDR3 totals 17 residues. Germline V CDR1 and CDR2: LNHDA, SQIVND (reference sequence). The chain's CDR3 is CASSPQHRGSAKNIQYF. Here the CDR3 DNA reads TGTGCCAGTAGTCCTCAGCACAGGGGGTCAGCCAAAAACATTCAGTACTTC.

Ten or more counts support this clonotype. The chain employs TRBV12-3 or TRBV12-4 and TRBJ2-6, with D tentatively TRBD2 (6 bases). The ends were cut back, 5 bases at V and 0 bases at J, with 14 bases in the middle. The CDR3 loop spans 17 amino acids. The CDR3, as DNA: TGTGCCAGCAGTCCCCAGCGGGCGCGCTCTGGGGCCAACGTCCTGACTTTC. This sequence encodes CASSPQRARSGANVLTF.

This clonotype has ten or more counts. This chain joins TRBV27 and TRBJ2-7; D is ambiguous. Germline CDR1 and CDR2: MNHEY and SMNVEV (reference sequence). This CDR3 contains 13 residues. Trimming pared 5 bases from V and 3 bases from J, leaving 11 bases between. In nucleotides, the CDR3 is TGTGCCAGCAGTGCCCTAAGCTTCTACGAGCAGTACTTC. It yields the protein CASSALSFYEQYF.